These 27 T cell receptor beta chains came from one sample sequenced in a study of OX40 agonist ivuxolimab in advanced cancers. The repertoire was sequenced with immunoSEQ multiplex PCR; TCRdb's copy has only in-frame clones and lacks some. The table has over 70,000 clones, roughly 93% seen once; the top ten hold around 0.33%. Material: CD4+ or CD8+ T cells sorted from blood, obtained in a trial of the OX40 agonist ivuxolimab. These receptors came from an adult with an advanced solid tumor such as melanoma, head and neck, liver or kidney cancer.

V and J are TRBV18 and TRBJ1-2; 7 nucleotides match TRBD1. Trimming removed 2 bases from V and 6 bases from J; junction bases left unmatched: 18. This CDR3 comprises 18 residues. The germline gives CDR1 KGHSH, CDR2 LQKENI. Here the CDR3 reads CASSPALLTGKRADGYTF. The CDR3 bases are TGTGCCAGCTCACCAGCCCTACTGACAGGGAAACGAGCTGATGGCTACACCTTC.

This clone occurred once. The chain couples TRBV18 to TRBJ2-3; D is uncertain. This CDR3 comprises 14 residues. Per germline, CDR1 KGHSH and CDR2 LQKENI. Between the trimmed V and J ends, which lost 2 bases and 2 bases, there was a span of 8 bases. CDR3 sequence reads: CASSPYGLTDTQYF. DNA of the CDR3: TGTGCCAGCTCACCATACGGGCTCACAGATACGCAGTATTTT.

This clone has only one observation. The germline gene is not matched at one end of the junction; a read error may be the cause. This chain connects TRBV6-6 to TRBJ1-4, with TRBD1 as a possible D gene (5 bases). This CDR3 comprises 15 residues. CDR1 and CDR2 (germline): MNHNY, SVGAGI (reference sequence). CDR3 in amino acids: CASRIQVGLNEILFF. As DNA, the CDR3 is TGTGCCAGCAGGATACAGGTTGGGCTTAATGAAATACTGTTTTTT.

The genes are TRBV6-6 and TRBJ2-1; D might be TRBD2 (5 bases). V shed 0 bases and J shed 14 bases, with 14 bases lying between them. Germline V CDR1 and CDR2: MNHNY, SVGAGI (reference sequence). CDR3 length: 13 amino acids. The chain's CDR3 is CASSYSNSFGEFF. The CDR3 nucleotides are TGTGCCAGCAGTTACTCGAATAGCTTCGGGGAGTTCTTC.

CDR3 coding DNA: TGTGCCAGCAGCGCCCTCCGGGGCGGGAGGGACCGATACAATGAGCAGTTCTTC. This sequence encodes CASSALRGGRDRYNEQFF. This sequence joins TRBV21-1 and TRBJ2-1; the table's TRBD2 call for D was not verified on the DNA. TRBV21-1 is annotated as a pseudogene. This CDR3 comprises 18 residues.

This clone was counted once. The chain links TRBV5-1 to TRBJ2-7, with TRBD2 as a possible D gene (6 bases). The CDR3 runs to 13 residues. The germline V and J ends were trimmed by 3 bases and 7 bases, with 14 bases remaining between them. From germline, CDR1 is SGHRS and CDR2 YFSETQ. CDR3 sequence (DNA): TGCGCCAGCAGCTGGGACTTGGGGGGAGAGCAGTACTTC. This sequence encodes CASSWDLGGEQYF. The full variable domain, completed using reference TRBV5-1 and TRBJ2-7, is KAGVTQTPRYLIKTRGQQVTLSCSPISGHRSVSWYQQTPGQGLQFLFEYFSETQRNKGNFPGRFSGRQFSNSRSEMNVSTLELGDSALYLCASSWDLGGEQYFGPGTRLTVT.

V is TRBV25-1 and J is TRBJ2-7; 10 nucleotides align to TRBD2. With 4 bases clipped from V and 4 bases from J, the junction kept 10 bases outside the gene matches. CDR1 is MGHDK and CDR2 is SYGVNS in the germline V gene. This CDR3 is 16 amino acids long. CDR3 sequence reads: CASSGSGVAGGYEQYF. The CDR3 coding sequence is TGTGCCAGCAGTGGCTCAGGGGTAGCGGGAGGTTACGAGCAGTACTTC.

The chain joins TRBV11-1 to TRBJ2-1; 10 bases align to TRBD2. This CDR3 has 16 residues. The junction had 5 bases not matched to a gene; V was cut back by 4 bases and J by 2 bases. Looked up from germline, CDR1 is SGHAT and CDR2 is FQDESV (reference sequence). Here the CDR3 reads CASSSQAGGPYNEQFF. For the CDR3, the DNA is TGTGCCAGCAGCTCTCAAGCGGGAGGGCCCTACAATGAGCAGTTCTTC.

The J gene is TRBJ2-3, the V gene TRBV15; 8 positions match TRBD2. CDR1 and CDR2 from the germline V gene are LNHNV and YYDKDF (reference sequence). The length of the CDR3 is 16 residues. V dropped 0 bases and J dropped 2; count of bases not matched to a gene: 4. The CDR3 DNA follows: TGTGCCACCAGCAGAGAGGGAGGACTAGCCACAGATACGCAGTATTTT. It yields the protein CATSREGGLATDTQYF.

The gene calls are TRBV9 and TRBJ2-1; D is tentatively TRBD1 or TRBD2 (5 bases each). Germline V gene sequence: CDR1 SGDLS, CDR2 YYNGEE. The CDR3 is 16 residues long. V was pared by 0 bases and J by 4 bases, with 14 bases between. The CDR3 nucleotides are TGTGCCAGCAGCGTAGGGGACGGAACGGCTTACAATGAGCAGTTCTTC. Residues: CASSVGDGTAYNEQFF.

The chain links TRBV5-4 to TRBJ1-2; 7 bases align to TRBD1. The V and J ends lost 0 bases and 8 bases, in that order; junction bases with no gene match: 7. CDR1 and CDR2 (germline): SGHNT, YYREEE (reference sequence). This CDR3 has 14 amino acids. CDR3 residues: CASSLGGGVEGYTF. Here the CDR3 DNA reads TGTGCCAGCAGCTTGGGAGGGGGCGTAGAAGGCTACACCTTC.

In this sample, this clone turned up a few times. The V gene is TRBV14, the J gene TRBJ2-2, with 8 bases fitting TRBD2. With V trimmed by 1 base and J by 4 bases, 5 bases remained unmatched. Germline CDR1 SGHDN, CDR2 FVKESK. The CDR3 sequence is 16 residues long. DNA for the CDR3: TGTGCCAGCAGCCAAGGGACTAGCCGGGGCACCGGGGAGCTGTTTTTT. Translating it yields CASSQGTSRGTGELFF.

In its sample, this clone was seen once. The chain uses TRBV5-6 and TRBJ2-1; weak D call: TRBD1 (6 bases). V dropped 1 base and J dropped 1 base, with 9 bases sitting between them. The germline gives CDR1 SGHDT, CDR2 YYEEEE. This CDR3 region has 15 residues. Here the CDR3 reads CASSLIQGSYNEQFF. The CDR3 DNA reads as TGTGCCAGCAGCTTGATACAGGGATCCTACAATGAGCAGTTCTTC.

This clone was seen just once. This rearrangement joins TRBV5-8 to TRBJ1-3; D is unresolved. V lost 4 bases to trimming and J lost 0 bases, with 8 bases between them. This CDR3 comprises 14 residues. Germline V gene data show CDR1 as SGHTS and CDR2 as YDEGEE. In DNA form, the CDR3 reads TGTGCCAGCAGCCCGGGCCCCTCTGGAAACACCATATATTTT. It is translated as CASSPGPSGNTIYF.

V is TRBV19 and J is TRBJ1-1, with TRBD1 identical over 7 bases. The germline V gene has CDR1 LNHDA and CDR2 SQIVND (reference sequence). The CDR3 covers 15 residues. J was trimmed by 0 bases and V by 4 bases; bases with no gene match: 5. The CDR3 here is CASSRQGAMNTEAFF. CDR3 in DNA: TGTGCCAGTAGTAGACAGGGAGCCATGAACACTGAAGCTTTCTTT.

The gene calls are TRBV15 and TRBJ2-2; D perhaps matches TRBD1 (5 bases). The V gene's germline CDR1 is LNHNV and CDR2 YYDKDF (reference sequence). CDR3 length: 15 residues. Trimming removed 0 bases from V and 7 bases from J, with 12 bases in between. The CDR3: CATSRDLGAFGELFF. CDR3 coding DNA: TGTGCCACCAGCAGAGATCTTGGGGCCTTCGGGGAGCTGTTTTTT.

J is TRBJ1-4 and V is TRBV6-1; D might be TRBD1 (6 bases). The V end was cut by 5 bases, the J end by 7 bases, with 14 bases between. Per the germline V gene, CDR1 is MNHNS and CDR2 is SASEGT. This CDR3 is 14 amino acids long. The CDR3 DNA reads TGTGCCAGCAGTTCTGTCAGGGGCAGTGAAAAACTGTTTTTT. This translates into CASSSVRGSEKLFF.

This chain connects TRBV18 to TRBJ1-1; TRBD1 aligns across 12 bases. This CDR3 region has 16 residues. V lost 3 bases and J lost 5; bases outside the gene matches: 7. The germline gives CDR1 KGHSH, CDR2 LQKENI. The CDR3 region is CASSPTGTGGRTEAFF. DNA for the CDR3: TGTGCCAGCTCACCTACCGGGACAGGGGGCCGGACTGAAGCTTTCTTT. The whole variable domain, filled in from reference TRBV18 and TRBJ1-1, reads NAGVMQNPRHLVRRRGQEARLRCSPMKGHSHVYWYRQLPEEGLKFMVYLQKENIIDESGMPKERFSAEFPKEGPSILRIQQVVRGDSAAYFCASSPTGTGGRTEAFFGQGTRLTVV.

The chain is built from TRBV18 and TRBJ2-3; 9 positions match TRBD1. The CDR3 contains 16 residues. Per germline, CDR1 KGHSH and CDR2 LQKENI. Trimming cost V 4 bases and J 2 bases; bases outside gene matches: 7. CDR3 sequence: CASSLAGQGNTDTQYF. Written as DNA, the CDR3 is TGTGCCAGCTCACTTGCGGGACAGGGAAACACAGATACGCAGTATTTT.

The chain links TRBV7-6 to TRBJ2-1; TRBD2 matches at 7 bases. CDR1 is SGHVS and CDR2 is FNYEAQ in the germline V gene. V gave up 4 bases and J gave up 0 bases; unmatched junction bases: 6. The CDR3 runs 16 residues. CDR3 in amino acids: CASSSRAGSSYNEQFF. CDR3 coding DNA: TGTGCCAGCAGCTCACGAGCGGGAAGCTCCTACAATGAGCAGTTCTTC.

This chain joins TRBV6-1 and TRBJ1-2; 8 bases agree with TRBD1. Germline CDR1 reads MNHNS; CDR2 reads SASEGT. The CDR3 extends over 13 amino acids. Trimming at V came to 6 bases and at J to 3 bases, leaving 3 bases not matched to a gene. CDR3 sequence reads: CASRTGVDYGYTF. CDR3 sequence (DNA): TGTGCCAGCAGGACAGGGGTTGACTATGGCTACACCTTC.

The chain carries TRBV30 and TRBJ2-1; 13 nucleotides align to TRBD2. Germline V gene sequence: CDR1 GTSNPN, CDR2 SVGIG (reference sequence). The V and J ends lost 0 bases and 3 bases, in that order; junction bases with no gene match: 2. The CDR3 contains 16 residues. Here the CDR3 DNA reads TGTGCCTGGAGTGTAACTAGCGGGAGGGTCTACAATGAGCAGTTCTTC. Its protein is CAWSVTSGRVYNEQFF. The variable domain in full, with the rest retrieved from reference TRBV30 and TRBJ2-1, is SQTIHQWPATLVQPVGSPLSLECTVEGTSNPNLYWYRQAAGRGLQLLFYSVGIGQISSEVPQNLSASRPQDRQFILSSKKLLLSDSGFYLCAWSVTSGRVYNEQFFGPGTRLTVL.

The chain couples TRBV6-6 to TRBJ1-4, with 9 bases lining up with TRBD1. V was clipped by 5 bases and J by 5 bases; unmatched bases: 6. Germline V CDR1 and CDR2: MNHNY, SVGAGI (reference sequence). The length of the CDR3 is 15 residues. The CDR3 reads CASSTVTGGNEKLFF. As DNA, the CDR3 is TGTGCCAGCAGTACGGTCACAGGGGGCAATGAAAAACTGTTTTTT.

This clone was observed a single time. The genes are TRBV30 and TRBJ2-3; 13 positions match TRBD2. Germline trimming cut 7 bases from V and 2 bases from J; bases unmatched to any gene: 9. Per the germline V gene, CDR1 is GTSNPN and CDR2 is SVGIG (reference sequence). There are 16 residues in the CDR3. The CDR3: CASSAGLAGITDTQYF. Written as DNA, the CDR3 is TGTGCCTCCAGCGCGGGACTAGCGGGAATCACAGATACGCAGTATTTT.

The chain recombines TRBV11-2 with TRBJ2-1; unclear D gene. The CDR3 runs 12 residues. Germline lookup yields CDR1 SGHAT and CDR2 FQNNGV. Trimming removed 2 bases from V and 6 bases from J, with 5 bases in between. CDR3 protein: CASSLSLNEQFF. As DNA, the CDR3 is TGTGCCAGCAGCTTATCCCTCAATGAGCAGTTCTTC.

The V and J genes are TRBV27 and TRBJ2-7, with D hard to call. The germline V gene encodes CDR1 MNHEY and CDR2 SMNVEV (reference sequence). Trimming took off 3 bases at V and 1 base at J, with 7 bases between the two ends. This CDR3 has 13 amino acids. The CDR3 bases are TGTGCCAGCAGTTTCGTCGCGTCCTACGAGCAGTACTTC. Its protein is CASSFVASYEQYF.

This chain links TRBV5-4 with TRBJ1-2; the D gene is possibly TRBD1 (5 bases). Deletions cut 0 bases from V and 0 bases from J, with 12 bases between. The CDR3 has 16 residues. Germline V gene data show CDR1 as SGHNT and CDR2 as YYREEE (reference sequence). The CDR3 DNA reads TGTGCCAGCAGCTTGGAGGGCCGGGGGTCTAACTATGGCTACACCTTC. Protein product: CASSLEGRGSNYGYTF.